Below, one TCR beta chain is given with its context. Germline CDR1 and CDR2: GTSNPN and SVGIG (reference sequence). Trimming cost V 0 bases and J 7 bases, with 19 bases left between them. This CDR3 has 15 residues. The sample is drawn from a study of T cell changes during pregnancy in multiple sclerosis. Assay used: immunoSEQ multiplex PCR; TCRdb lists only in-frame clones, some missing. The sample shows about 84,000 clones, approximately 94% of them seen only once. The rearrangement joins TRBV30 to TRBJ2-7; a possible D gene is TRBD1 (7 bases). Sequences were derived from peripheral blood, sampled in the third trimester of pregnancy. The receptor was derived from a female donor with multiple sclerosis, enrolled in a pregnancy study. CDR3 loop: CAWSVVLGGRGEQYF. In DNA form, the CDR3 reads TGTGCCTGGAGTGTAGTATTAGGGGGCCGGGGGGAGCAGTACTTC.